The clone carrying this TCR beta chain was seen ten or more times. There were TCR beta CDR3 regions amplified from RNA transcripts. TCR CDR3 underwent first-round RT-PCR with the HTBI primer set. TCRdb passed the multiplex PCR reads through MiXCR, listing each CDR3 protein once. The profile shows under 650,000 distinct CDR3 sequences, 16% of them singletons. The data originate from a study of T cells in Graves' hyperthyroidism and ophthalmopathy. The CDR3 runs 14 residues. The V end lost 3 bases, the J end lost 3 bases, and 12 bases lay between the germline ends. Germline V lookup: CDR1 LNHNV, CDR2 YYDKDF (reference sequence). The study enrolled patients aged 18 to 65 with newly diagnosed hyperthyroidism of under 2 months' duration.

This sequence was found in a woman aged 25 to 39 with Graves' hyperthyroidism. Material: blood. This chain connects TRBV15 to TRBJ2-7; D gene unclear. CDR3 loop: CATSSLFQNYEQYF. In DNA, the CDR3 is TGTGCCACCAGCAGCTTATTCCAGAACTACGAGCAGTACTTC.